A single sample is the source of the 7 T cell receptor beta chains below, sequenced in a study of shared clonotypes between healthy human individuals. TCRdb's table, derived via immunoSEQ multiplex PCR, lists solely in-frame clones and lacks some. The sample gives some 790,000 clones, around 70% of which show up once; about 1.8% is in the top ten. The sample was memory CD4+ T cells sorted from blood. Subset indicated: CD45RA-negative fraction. Receptors originate from a woman aged 25-40 years in good health.

This clone was found once. The same CDR3 can be traced to other DNA sequences in this sample. This chain links TRBV7-9 with TRBJ1-2; D is ambiguous. Trimming cost V 0 bases and J 1 base, with 3 bases left between them. The germline CDR1 and CDR2 sequences are SEHNR and FQNEAQ (reference sequence). CDR3 length: 13 residues. CDR3 protein: CASSLAGNYGYTF. DNA for the CDR3: TGTGCCAGCAGCTTAGCCGGTAACTATGGCTACACCTTC.

This chain connects TRBV7-9 to TRBJ1-1, with D perhaps matching TRBD1 (5 bases). Germline CDR1 SEHNR, CDR2 FQNEAQ (reference sequence). The CDR3 contains 14 residues. Trimming removed 6 bases at V and 0 bases at J, with 11 bases between. This CDR3 reads CASRRDAMNTEAFF. The CDR3, as DNA: TGTGCCAGCAGGCGGGACGCTATGAACACTGAAGCTTTCTTT. Together with reference TRBV7-9 and TRBJ1-1, the CDR3 gives the full variable domain: DTGVSQNPRHKITKRGQNVTFRCDPISEHNRLYWYRQTLGQGPEFLTYFQNEAQLEKSRLLSDRFSAERPKGSFSTLEIQRTEQGDSAMYLCASRRDAMNTEAFFGQGTRLTVV.

The rearrangement uses TRBV18 and TRBJ2-1; D possibly corresponds to TRBD1 (6 bases). Per the germline V gene, CDR1 is KGHSH and CDR2 is LQKENI. CDR3 length: 15 residues. Trimming took 5 bases from V and 2 from J, leaving 13 bases between them. DNA of the CDR3: TGTGCCAGCTCAATTGGACAGTTAACCTACAATGAGCAGTTCTTC. Amino acid sequence: CASSIGQLTYNEQFF. The full variable domain, with the rest looked up from reference TRBV18 and TRBJ2-1, is NAGVMQNPRHLVRRRGQEARLRCSPMKGHSHVYWYRQLPEEGLKFMVYLQKENIIDESGMPKERFSAEFPKEGPSILRIQQVVRGDSAAYFCASSIGQLTYNEQFFGPGTRLTVL.

The chain carries TRBV29-1 and TRBJ1-1; 10 positions agree with TRBD1. This CDR3 contains 13 residues. The trim removed 4 bases at V and 6 bases at J, leaving 5 bases unmatched. Germline V gene lookup returns CDR1 SQVTM and CDR2 ANQGSEA. CDR3 in amino acids: CSVGETGGPEAFF. In nucleotides, the CDR3 is TGCAGCGTTGGCGAGACAGGGGGCCCTGAAGCTTTCTTT.

This clone is a singleton in its sample. The V gene is TRBV6-1, the J gene TRBJ2-3; D is ambiguous. Trimming removed 2 bases at V and 2 bases at J, with 14 bases between. Germline loops: CDR1 MNHNS, CDR2 SASEGT. The CDR3 consists of 16 residues. The CDR3 reads CASSEYTRISTDTQYF. DNA for the CDR3: TGTGCCAGCAGTGAATACACTCGAATATCCACAGATACGCAGTATTTT.

The V gene is TRBV6-9, the J gene TRBJ2-4, with 7 nucleotides matching TRBD1. V was clipped by 8 bases and J by 2 bases; unmatched bases: 18. The germline gives CDR1 MNHGY, CDR2 SVAAGI. This CDR3 spans 18 amino acids. CDR3 loop: CASGRQGDVLTPKNIQYF. CDR3 in DNA: TGTGCCAGCGGTCGACAGGGAGACGTTCTTACTCCCAAAAACATTCAGTACTTC.

The gene calls are TRBV18 and TRBJ2-1, with 7 bases aligning to TRBD1. With 6 bases clipped from V and 4 bases from J, the junction kept 6 bases outside the gene matches. The germline V gene has CDR1 KGHSH and CDR2 LQKENI. The CDR3 covers 14 residues. CDR3 residues: CASSQGQVYNEQFF. CDR3 nucleotides: TGTGCCAGCTCGCAAGGACAGGTTTACAATGAGCAGTTCTTC.